The clone carrying this T cell receptor (beta chain) turned up a few times. This specimen comes from a study of T cells in Graves' hyperthyroidism and ophthalmopathy. Amplification targeted TCR beta CDR3 regions from RNA transcripts. Primed by the HTBI set, a first-round RT-PCR was run on the TCR CDR3. TCRdb recomputed calls from the multiplex PCR reads with MiXCR, one row per CDR3 protein. The sample includes some 300,000 distinct CDR3 sequences, 10% to 15% of them seen just once. Trimming took 4 bases from V and 8 from J, leaving 11 bases between them. The CDR3 loop spans 12 amino acids. Germline V gene data show CDR1 as MNHEY and CDR2 as SMNVEV (reference sequence).

The receptor's source is a woman under 40 with Graves' hyperthyroidism that later progressed to Graves' ophthalmopathy. The genes are TRBV27 and TRBJ1-2, with a tentative D call TRBD1 (5 bases). Sequencing was performed on blood. The CDR3, as DNA: TGTGCCAGCAGTTCGCTAGGGGAGGGCTACACCTTC. It yields the protein CASSSLGEGYTF.